The sample holds many counts of the clone carrying this T cell receptor (beta chain). What it binds is not known. This entry is derived from a study of Graves' ophthalmopathy and Graves' hyperthyroidism. RNA transcripts yielded amplified TCR beta CDR3 regions. Amplification began with first-round RT-PCR using HTBI primers, then second-round multiplex PCR was performed. A single record per CDR3 protein comes from TCRdb applying MiXCR to the multiplex PCR reads. The repertoire holds under 350,000 distinct CDR3 sequences, with around a sixth as singletons. PBMCs came from less than 12 ml of fresh peripheral blood. Germline assignment: CDR1 LNHDA and CDR2 SQIVND (reference sequence). The V gene end was trimmed by 7 bases and the J gene end by 0 bases; junction bases not matched to a gene: 8. The CDR3 is 15 residues long. Findings of the study overall: The majority of expanded thyroid clonotypes above 0.001 frequency also occurred in blood.

The sequence was obtained from an adult man with Graves' ophthalmopathy. The chain joins TRBV19 to TRBJ1-1, with 7 bases identical to TRBD1. Sequencing was carried out using peripheral blood. CDR3 DNA sequence: TGTGCCAGTACCAGAAGACAGGGTATGAACACTGAAGCTTTCTTT. Protein: CASTRRQGMNTEAFF.